The following is a T cell receptor beta chain sequence with its context. Its antigen is not yet known. One base away there is no much larger clone; base qualities are not given. The collaborating institutions used their own protocols to collect whole blood in K2EDTA tubes. For TCRbeta analysis, collaborators shipped samples in one of three forms: frozen whole blood, isolated PBMCs, or DNA extracted from either of those sample types. TCRbeta CDR3 regions were amplified from genomic DNA by means of the immunoSEQ Assay, a bias-controlled multiplex PCR. Concerning the study's data processing: Within the assay, amplification of reference gene primers was used to estimate how many nucleated cells each sample contained. To quantify the absolute abundance of each unique TCRbeta CDR3 rearrangement, sequence reads were collapsed and filtered. For each sample, productive Simpson clonality was calculated as the square root of Simpson's diversity index over productive rearrangements. Sourced from immuneACCESS, this table was stored by TCRdb with only in-frame sequences that have V and J called. A share of the clones is absent; for the studies checked, an unresolved V gene accounts for under half, and the remainder has no known explanation. The V and J calls and clone size come from that table; D and trimming were worked out from the DNA. This sample is represented by around 99,000 clones; roughly 84% of them were singletons. Roughly 4.4% of the sample goes to the ten largest clones.

The data are from a study of blood T cell repertoires in COVID-19 (dated by TCRdb to between 2020 and 2021). Broadly, across the study: Samples covering the acute and convalescent phases of COVID-19 were provided by collaborators in the United States, Italy and Spain. Samples came from the ongoing ImmuneRACE study (first 160 participants) plus 1,254 subjects from 6 global collaborators. A de-identified subject ID, COVID-19 status, age in years and sex were almost always included in the sample metadata. The repertoires were released in a freely available public database intended as a resource for research on the immune response to SARS-CoV-2. Subjects who had been exposed to COVID-19, were actively infected with it, or had recovered from it provided the deeply sampled blood TCRbeta repertoires that made up the dataset. Where available, HLA class I and class II types were obtained from metadata supplied by the sample provider rather than from assay-based typing. The prospective study material was composed of cDNA or gDNA derived from T cells, B-cell-depleted T cells, or PBMCs.

Overall results and qualifications from the work: Clinical and demographic metadata were provided uncurated, with the amount varying by source and participant.

The receptor was derived from a human donor in a cohort sampled during active COVID-19. Sequences were obtained from peripheral blood.

The nucleotide sequence reads TGTGCCTGGAGAATCGGCAGGGGGAATGAAAAACTGTTTTTT. This yields the protein CAWRIGRGNEKLFF. The chain links TRBV30 with TRBJ1-4; TRBD1 fits 7 bases in the junction. The junction shows trimming of 3 bases on V and 5 bases on J, and the gene matches do not reach 6 bases of it. For CDR1 and CDR2, the germline V gene (reference sequence) lists GTSNPN and SVGIG. From cysteine to phenylalanine, the CDR3 is 14 amino acids long. Only the CDR3 portion is preserved as DNA: 42 bases, with reading frame beginning at the first base. Outside the CDR3, residues come from the reference TRBV30 and TRBJ1-4 proteins, so the full variable domain is: SQTIHQWPATLVQPVGSPLSLECTVEGTSNPNLYWYRQAAGRGLQLLFYSVGIGQISSEVPQNLSASRPQDRQFILSSKKLLLSDSGFYLCAWRIGRGNEKLFFGSGTQLSVL.